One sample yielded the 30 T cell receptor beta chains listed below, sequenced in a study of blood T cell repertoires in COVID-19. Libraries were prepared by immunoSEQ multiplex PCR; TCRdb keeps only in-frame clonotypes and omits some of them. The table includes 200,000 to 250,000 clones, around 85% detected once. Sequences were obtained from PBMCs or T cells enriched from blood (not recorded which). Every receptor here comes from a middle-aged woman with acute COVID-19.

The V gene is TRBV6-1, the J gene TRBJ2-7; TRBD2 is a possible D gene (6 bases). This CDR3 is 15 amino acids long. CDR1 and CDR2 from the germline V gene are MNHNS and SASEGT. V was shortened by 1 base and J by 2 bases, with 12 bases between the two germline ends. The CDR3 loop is CASSEGIWGAYEQYF. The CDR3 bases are TGTGCCAGCAGTGAAGGGATCTGGGGGGCCTACGAGCAGTACTTC.

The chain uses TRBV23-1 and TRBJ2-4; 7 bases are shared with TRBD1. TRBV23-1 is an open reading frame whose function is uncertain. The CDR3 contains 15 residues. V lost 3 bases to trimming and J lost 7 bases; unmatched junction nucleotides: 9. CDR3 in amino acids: CASSHPSRGRNIQYF. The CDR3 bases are TGCGCCAGCAGTCACCCGTCGAGGGGGCGGAACATTCAGTACTTC.

This CDR3 reads CASSLVLGSLSNSPLHF. Written as DNA, the CDR3 is TGTGCCAGCAGCTTAGTACTAGGTTCTTTGAGCAATTCACCCCTCCACTTT. V usage is TRBV7-2 and J usage is TRBJ1-6; D remains ambiguous. The V gene lost 1 base and the J gene lost 7 bases, with 17 bases spanning the gap. The CDR3 has 17 amino acids. From germline, CDR1 is SGHTA and CDR2 FQGNSA.

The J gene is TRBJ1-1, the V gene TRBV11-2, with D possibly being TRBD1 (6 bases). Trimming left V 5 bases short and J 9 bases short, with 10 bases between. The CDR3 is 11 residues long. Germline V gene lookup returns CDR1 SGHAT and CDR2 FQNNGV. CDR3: CASSTGSQAFF. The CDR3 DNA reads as TGTGCCAGCAGCACAGGGTCCCAAGCTTTCTTT.

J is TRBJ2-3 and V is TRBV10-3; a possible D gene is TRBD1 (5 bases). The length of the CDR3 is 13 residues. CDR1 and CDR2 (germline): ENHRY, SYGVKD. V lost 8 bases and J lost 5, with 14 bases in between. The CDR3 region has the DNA TGTGCCATCGGGCTTAAGCAGGGAGATACGCAGTATTTT. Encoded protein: CAIGLKQGDTQYF.

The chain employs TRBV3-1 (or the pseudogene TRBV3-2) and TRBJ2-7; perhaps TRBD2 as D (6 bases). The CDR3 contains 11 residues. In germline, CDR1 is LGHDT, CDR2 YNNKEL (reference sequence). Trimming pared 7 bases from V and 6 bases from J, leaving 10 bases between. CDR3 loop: CASTSEGEQYF. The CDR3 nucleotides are TGTGCCAGCACCTCGGAGGGCGAGCAGTACTTC.

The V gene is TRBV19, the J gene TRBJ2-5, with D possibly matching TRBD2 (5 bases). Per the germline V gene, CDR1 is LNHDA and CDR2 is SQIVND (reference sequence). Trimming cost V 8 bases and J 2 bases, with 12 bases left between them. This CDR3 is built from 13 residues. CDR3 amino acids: CASGPGDQETQYF. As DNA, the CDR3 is TGTGCCAGTGGCCCCGGGGATCAAGAGACCCAGTACTTC.

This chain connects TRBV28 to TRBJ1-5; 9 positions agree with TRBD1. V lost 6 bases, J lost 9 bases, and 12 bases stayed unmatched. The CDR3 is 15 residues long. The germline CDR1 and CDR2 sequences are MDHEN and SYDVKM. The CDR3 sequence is CASSLNGQGRWPQHF. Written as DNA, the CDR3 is TGTGCCAGCAGCCTGAACGGACAGGGGAGGTGGCCCCAGCATTTT.

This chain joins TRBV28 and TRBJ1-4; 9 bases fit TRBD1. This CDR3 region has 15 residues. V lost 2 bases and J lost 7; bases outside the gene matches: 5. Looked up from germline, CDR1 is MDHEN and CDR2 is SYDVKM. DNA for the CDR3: TGTGCCAGCAGTTTAGGGGACAGGGTGCGTGAAAAACTGTTTTTT. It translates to CASSLGDRVREKLFF.

CDR3 region: CASSPRGVPYEQYF. The CDR3 DNA sequence: TGTGCCAGCAGCCCCAGAGGCGTCCCCTACGAGCAGTACTTC. The chain employs TRBV6-1 and TRBJ2-7; D gene unclear. The CDR3 length is 14 residues. The V end lost 6 bases, the J end lost 2 bases, and 14 bases lay between the germline ends. Per the germline V gene, CDR1 is MNHNS and CDR2 is SASEGT.

CDR3 sequence: CASSVSGEGSSPLHF. DNA for the CDR3: TGTGCCAGCAGCGTATCAGGGGAAGGTAGTTCACCCCTCCACTTT. The chain carries TRBV9 and TRBJ1-6; possible D gene TRBD1, 6 bases. Per germline, CDR1 SGDLS and CDR2 YYNGEE. Trimming took 1 base from V and 9 from J, leaving 14 bases between them. The CDR3 loop spans 15 amino acids.

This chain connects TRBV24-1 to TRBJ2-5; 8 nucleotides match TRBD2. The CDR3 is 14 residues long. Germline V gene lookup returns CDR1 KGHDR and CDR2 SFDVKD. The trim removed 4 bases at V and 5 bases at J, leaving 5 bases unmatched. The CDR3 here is CATSDRSGTETQYF. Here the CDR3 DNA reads TGTGCCACCAGTGACCGTAGCGGGACGGAGACCCAGTACTTC.

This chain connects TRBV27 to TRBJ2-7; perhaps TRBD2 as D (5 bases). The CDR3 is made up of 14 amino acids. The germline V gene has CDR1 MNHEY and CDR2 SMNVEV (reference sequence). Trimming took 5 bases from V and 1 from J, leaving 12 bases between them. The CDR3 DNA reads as TGTGCCAGCAGTCAAACTAGAGGGTCCTACGAGCAGTACTTC. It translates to CASSQTRGSYEQYF.

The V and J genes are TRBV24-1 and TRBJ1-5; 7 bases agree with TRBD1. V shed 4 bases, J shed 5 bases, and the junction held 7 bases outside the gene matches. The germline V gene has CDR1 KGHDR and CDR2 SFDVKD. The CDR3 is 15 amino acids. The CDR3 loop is CATSEARGTHQPQHF. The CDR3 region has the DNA TGTGCCACCAGTGAAGCCAGGGGGACTCATCAGCCCCAGCATTTT.

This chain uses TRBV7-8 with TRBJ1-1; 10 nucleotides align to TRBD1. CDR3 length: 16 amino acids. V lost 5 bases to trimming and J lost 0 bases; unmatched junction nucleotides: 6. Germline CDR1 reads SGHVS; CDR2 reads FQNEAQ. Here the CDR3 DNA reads TGTGCCAGCAGCCCCCGACAGGGGGCCGTGAACACTGAAGCTTTCTTT. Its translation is CASSPRQGAVNTEAFF.

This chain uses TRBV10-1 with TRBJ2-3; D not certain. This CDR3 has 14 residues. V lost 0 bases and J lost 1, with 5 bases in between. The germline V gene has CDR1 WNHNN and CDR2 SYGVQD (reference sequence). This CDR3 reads CASSESGRTDTQYF. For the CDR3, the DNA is TGCGCCAGCAGTGAGTCTGGCCGCACAGATACGCAGTATTTT.

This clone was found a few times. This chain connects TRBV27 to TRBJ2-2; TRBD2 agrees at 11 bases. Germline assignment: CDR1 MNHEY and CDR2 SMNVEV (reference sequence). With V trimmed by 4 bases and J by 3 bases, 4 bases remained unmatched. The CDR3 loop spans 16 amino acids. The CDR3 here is CASSSSSGRYTGELFF. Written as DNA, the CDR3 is TGTGCCAGCAGTTCCTCTAGCGGGAGGTACACCGGGGAGCTGTTTTTT.

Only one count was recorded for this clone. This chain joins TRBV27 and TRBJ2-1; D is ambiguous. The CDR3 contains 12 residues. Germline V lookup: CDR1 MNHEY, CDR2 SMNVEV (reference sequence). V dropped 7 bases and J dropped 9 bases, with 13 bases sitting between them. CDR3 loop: CASIRVPGEQFF. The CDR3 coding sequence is TGTGCCAGCATCCGGGTTCCGGGTGAGCAGTTCTTC.

The CDR3 nucleotides are TGTGCCAGCAGCCGCGGCGATAATCAGCCCCAGCATTTT. It codes for CASSRGDNQPQHF. The chain carries TRBV6-5 and TRBJ1-5; D remains unclear. Germline CDR1 MNHEY, CDR2 SVGAGI. The V end lost 6 bases, the J end lost 4 bases, and 10 bases lay between the germline ends. This CDR3 is 13 amino acids long.

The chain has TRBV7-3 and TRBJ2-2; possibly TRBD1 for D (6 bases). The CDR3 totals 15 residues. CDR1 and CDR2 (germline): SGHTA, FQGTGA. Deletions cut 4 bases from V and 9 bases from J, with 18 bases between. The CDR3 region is CASSSDRNTLRELFF. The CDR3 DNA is TGTGCCAGCAGCTCGGACAGAAACACCCTCCGGGAGCTGTTTTTT.

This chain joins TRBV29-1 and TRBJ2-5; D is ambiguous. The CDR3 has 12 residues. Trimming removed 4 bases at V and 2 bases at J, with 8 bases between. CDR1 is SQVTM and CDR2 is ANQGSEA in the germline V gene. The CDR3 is CSVVRQQETQYF. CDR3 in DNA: TGCAGCGTTGTGAGGCAGCAAGAGACCCAGTACTTC.

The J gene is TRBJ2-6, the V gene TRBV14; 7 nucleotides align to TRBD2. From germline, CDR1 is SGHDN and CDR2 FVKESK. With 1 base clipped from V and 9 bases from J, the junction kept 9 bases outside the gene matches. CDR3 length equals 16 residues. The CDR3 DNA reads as TGTGCCAGCAGCCAAGGGGGGAGGGTTTCTTTCAACGTCCTGACTTTC. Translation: CASSQGGRVSFNVLTF.

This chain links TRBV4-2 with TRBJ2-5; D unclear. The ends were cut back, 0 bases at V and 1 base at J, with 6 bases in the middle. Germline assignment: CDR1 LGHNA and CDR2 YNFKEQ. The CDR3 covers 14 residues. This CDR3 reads CASSQDTSQETQYF. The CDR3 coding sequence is TGTGCCAGCAGCCAAGATACCAGCCAAGAGACCCAGTACTTC.

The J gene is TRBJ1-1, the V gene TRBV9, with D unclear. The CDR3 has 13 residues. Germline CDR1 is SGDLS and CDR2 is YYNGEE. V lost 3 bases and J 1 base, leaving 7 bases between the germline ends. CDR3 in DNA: TGTGCCAGCAGCGCTGAGAGGAACACTGAAGCTTTCTTT. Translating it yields CASSAERNTEAFF.

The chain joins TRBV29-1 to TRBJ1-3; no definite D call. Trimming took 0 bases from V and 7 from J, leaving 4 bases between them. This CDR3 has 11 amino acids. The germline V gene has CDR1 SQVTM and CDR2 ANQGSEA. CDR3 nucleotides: TGCAGCGTTGAAGATCGTAACACCATATATTTT. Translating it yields CSVEDRNTIYF.

In nucleotides, the CDR3 is TGTGCCACCAGGACAGGGGGTAGGGATACGCAGTATTTT. Translation: CATRTGGRDTQYF. The V gene is TRBV19, the J gene TRBJ2-3; 10 nucleotides agree with TRBD1. CDR1 and CDR2 from the germline V gene are LNHDA and SQIVND (reference sequence). V gave up 10 bases and J gave up 6 bases; unmatched junction bases: 7. The CDR3 is made up of 13 amino acids.

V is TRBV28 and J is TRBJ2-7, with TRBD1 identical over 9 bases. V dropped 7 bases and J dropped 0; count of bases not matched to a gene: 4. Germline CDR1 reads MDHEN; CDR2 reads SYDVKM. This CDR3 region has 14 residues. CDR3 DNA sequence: TGTGCCAGCAAAACAGGGGGCAGCTCCTACGAGCAGTACTTC. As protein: CASKTGGSSYEQYF.

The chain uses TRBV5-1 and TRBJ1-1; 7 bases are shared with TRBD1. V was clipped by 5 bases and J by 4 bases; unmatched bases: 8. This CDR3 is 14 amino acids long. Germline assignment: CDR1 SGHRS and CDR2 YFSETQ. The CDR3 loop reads CASSTGDRGTEAFF. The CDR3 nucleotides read TGCGCCAGCAGTACAGGGGATAGGGGCACTGAAGCTTTCTTT.

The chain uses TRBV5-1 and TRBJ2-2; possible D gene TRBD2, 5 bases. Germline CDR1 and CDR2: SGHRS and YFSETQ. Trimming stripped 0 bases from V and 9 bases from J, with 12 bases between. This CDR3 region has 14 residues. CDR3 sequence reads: CASSLESGIRELFF. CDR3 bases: TGCGCCAGCAGCTTGGAATCGGGGATCCGGGAGCTGTTTTTT.

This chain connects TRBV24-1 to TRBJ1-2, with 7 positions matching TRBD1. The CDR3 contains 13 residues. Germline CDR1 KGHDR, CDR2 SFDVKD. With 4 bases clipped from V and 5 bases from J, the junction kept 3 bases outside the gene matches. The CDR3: CATSDDREYGYTF. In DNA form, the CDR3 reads TGTGCCACCAGTGACGACAGGGAATATGGCTACACCTTC.